The clone carrying this T cell receptor (beta chain) was counted between two and nine times. What it recognizes is unknown. This specimen comes from a study of cytomegalovirus exposure and HLA in healthy donors. Study details: Tens of millions of unique TCRs from HLA-typed donors were held in an early release of data. Study-level findings and limits: Roughly uniform sequencing depth across donors was assumed, possibly incorrectly. Productive status was seen about 90% or about 30% of the time for most TCR beta V segments in an earlier analysis. For most subjects, TCR beta sequences were reported to predict HLA-A and HLA-B alleles with accuracy.

A multiplex PCR was run with 60 Vbeta primers and 13 Jbeta primers. TCRdb's copy holds only in-frame clones and misses some; the assay was immunoSEQ multiplex PCR. The data contain around 200,000 clones, roughly three quarters of them singletons. This CDR3 has 14 residues. The V end was cut by 0 bases, the J end by 2 bases, with 8 bases between. Per the germline V gene, CDR1 is MGHRA and CDR2 is YSYEKL. The chain uses TRBV4-1 and TRBJ2-7; D gene unclear. The sequence was collected from a woman aged 50 to 65 in good health and CMV-seronegative. The specimen sequenced was PBMCs. The CDR3 is CASSQEVLPYEQYF. The CDR3 nucleotides are TGCGCCAGCAGCCAAGAGGTCCTACCCTACGAGCAGTACTTC.